This T cell receptor (beta chain) is drawn from a study of cytomegalovirus exposure and HLA in healthy donors. Study-level points and caveats: Rare TCR sequences dominated, though some public TCRs recurred in many donors. An analysis was carried out at a later point. It showed that HLA-associated TCR beta chains were more clonally expanded than equally common non-associated chains. For presence/absence analyses, sequencing depth was assumed to be roughly uniform across donors. TCR beta chain V- and J-gene trimming was linked, in a later analysis, to a missense variant in DCLRE1C.

Details on this clone: Its antigen is still unknown.

It was with 60 Vbeta and 13 Jbeta primers that the PCR ran. Profiling relied on immunoSEQ multiplex PCR, and the TCRdb table lists in-frame clones only, not all of them. This table holds 170,000 or so clones. V was clipped by 2 bases and J by 6 bases, with 11 bases between them. This CDR3 is 13 amino acids long. Germline values: CDR1 MGHRA, CDR2 YSYEKL. The sample taken for sequencing was PBMCs. V and J are TRBV4-1 and TRBJ2-7, with D hard to call. The receptor was derived from a young man in good health and CMV-seronegative. The CDR3 sequence is CASSQTPRSEQYF. The CDR3 DNA reads as TGCGCCAGCAGCCAAACCCCGCGGAGCGAGCAGTACTTC.